This T cell receptor beta chain is from a study of neurological immune-mediated disorders. A 10-nucleotide random UMI tagged transcripts in template-switch 5'RACE cDNA synthesis. TCRdb ran MiXCR on the 5' RACE reads and lists one entry per CDR3 protein. The repertoire includes nearly 60,000 distinct CDR3 sequences, around 3.4% of them detected once, and roughly 7% sits in the top ten. V gave up 4 bases and J gave up 1 base, with 8 bases separating them. The CDR3 has 15 amino acids. Germline values: CDR1 MGHRA, CDR2 YSYEKL. There are many counts of this clonotype. The sequencing input was PBMCs. This chain connects TRBV4-1 to TRBJ2-6; D gene ambiguous. The clonotype originates from a woman aged 55-69 years with multiple sclerosis. CDR3 protein: CASSRVPSGANVLTF. The CDR3 DNA reads as TGCGCCAGCAGCCGGGTCCCGTCTGGGGCCAACGTCCTGACTTTC.